A single sample gave rise to the 32 T cell receptor beta chains below, sequenced in a study of beta chain features in type 1 diabetes. The study, taken as a whole, reports: Significant though moderate, a shortening of TCRB CDR3s appeared in all four CD4+ subsets of Type 1 diabetes patients.

These receptors have no known antigen. The isolated RNA, all of it, was reverse transcribed, so expressed TCRB transcripts were what got sequenced. Produced via immunoSEQ multiplex PCR; TCRdb's table is partial and in-frame only. The sample records 600,000 to 700,000 clones, roughly 12% being singletons. Sequencing was performed on naive CD4+ T cells from blood. The receptors here all came from a man aged 25 to 40 with type 1 diabetes.

This clone turned up a few times. The chain has TRBV16 and TRBJ2-4; D is perhaps TRBD2 (5 bases). The CDR3 length is 15 residues. V lost 2 bases and J lost 3, with 11 bases in between. The V gene's germline CDR1 is KGHSY and CDR2 FQNENV. Here the CDR3 reads CASSQQSAGKNIQYF. CDR3 in DNA: TGTGCCAGCAGCCAACAGAGTGCGGGCAAAAACATTCAGTACTTC.

The gene calls are TRBV9 and TRBJ1-3; TRBD1 matches 7 bases. Losses at the gene ends were 2 bases for V and 0 bases for J; bases not matched to a gene: 8. The germline gives CDR1 SGDLS, CDR2 YYNGEE. This CDR3 is 17 amino acids long. The CDR3 sequence: CASSVGQAPSSGNTIYF. DNA for the CDR3: TGTGCCAGCAGCGTCGGACAGGCCCCGTCCTCTGGAAACACCATATATTTT.

This clone turned up a few times. The chain joins TRBV4-1 to TRBJ1-2; possible D gene TRBD1, 5 bases. Trimming left V 0 bases short and J 7 bases short, with 9 bases between. This CDR3 region has 13 residues. Per the germline V gene, CDR1 is MGHRA and CDR2 is YSYEKL. The CDR3 protein is CASSQDVGTGYTF. CDR3 nucleotides: TGCGCCAGCAGCCAAGATGTGGGGACTGGCTACACCTTC.

This clone was recorded a few times. The chain has TRBV4-3 and TRBJ1-2; D uncertain. The CDR3 consists of 16 residues. V lost 3 bases and J 3 bases, leaving 17 bases between the germline ends. Germline V lookup: CDR1 LGHNA, CDR2 YSLEER. The CDR3 spells CASSQDLQGSHYGYTF. CDR3 sequence (DNA): TGCGCCAGCAGCCAGGATTTACAAGGGTCCCACTATGGCTACACCTTC.

V and J are TRBV15 and TRBJ2-1; D remains unclear. CDR1 is LNHNV and CDR2 is YYDKDF in the germline V gene (reference sequence). This CDR3 spans 13 amino acids. V shed 3 bases and J shed 6 bases, with 9 bases lying between them. CDR3 sequence (DNA): TGTGCCACCAGCAGTGATTCGCGCAATGAGCAGTTCTTC. Residues: CATSSDSRNEQFF.

The gene calls are TRBV5-1 and TRBJ2-2; 11 bases align to TRBD1. Germline loops: CDR1 SGHRS, CDR2 YFSETQ. The CDR3 totals 15 residues. V gave up 3 bases and J gave up 6 bases; unmatched junction bases: 4. Written as DNA, the CDR3 is TGCGCCAGCAGCTCAGGACAGGGGGCTGCCGGGGAGCTGTTTTTT. This encodes CASSSGQGAAGELFF.

The chain employs TRBV5-4 and TRBJ2-5; D is perhaps TRBD2 (6 bases). CDR3 length: 17 amino acids. The V end lost 2 bases, the J end lost 5 bases, and 22 bases lay between the germline ends. Per the germline V gene, CDR1 is SGHNT and CDR2 is YYREEE (reference sequence). The CDR3 region has the DNA TGTGCCAGCAGCTTAATGCGGGGAGACCAGTTCCGGGAGACCCAGTACTTC. This gives the protein CASSLMRGDQFRETQYF. Variable domain in full (rest from reference TRBV5-4 and TRBJ2-5): ETGVTQSPTHLIKTRGQQVTLRCSSQSGHNTVSWYQQALGQGPQFIFQYYREEENGRGNFPPRFSGLQFPNYSSELNVNALELDDSALYLCASSLMRGDQFRETQYFGPGTRLLVL.

Comments on this clone: Other DNA sequences in the same sample also yield this CDR3. The V and J genes are TRBV6-5 and TRBJ2-3; D call uncertain. CDR1 is MNHEY, CDR2 SVGAGI, per germline. The CDR3 length is 12 residues. The V end lost 6 bases, the J end lost 2 bases, and 6 bases lay between the germline ends. Here the CDR3 reads CASRDSTDTQYF. CDR3 nucleotide sequence: TGTGCCAGCAGAGACTCCACAGATACGCAGTATTTT.

The chain has TRBV27 and TRBJ1-6; D remains ambiguous. The CDR3 runs to 15 residues. V lost 5 bases and J 6 bases, leaving 14 bases between the germline ends. CDR1 is MNHEY, CDR2 SMNVEV, per germline (reference sequence). The CDR3 coding sequence is TGTGCCAGCAGTGCGCCGACCTATGCTAATTCACCCCTCCACTTT. It encodes CASSAPTYANSPLHF.

In this sample, this clone turned up a few times. The rearrangement uses TRBV6-4 and TRBJ2-2; D gene unclear. CDR3 length: 14 amino acids. Between the trimmed V and J ends, which lost 2 bases and 3 bases, there was a span of 7 bases. CDR1 and CDR2 from the germline V gene are MRHNA and SNTAGT. CDR3 sequence reads: CASSDNLYTGELFF. The CDR3 DNA follows: TGTGCCAGCAGTGACAACCTTTACACCGGGGAGCTGTTTTTT.

This clone was observed a few times. The V and J genes are TRBV7-3 and TRBJ2-3; 11 bases line up with TRBD2. Per germline, CDR1 SGHTA and CDR2 FQGTGA. This CDR3 spans 17 amino acids. With V trimmed by 0 bases and J by 1 base, 3 bases remained unmatched. The CDR3 loop is CASSLTLAGDGTDTQYF. CDR3 nucleotide sequence: TGTGCCAGCAGCTTAACACTAGCGGGGGATGGCACAGATACGCAGTATTTT.

The chain has TRBV6-1 and TRBJ2-6; D call uncertain. V was cut by 2 bases and J by 0 bases, with 8 bases left in between. The germline V gene has CDR1 MNHNS and CDR2 SASEGT. The CDR3 is 16 residues long. The DNA for the CDR3 is TGTGCCAGCAGTGAATTGGGTCGCTCTGGGGCCAACGTCCTGACTTTC. Translated: CASSELGRSGANVLTF.

There are a few counts of this clone. It differs at one base from a far larger clone, so likely a read error. This CDR3 is also generated by other DNA sequences in the sample. The chain has TRBV7-9 and TRBJ2-1; 9 bases line up with TRBD1. This CDR3 spans 14 amino acids. Germline trimming cut 1 base from V and 5 bases from J; bases unmatched to any gene: 0. Per the germline V gene, CDR1 is SEHNR and CDR2 is FQNEAQ (reference sequence). CDR3 DNA sequence: TGTGCCAGCAGCTTAGGGACAGGGGACAATGAGCAGTTCTTC. It is translated as CASSLGTGDNEQFF. Supplemented by reference TRBV7-9 and TRBJ2-1, the full variable domain reads DTGVSQNPRHKITKRGQNVTFRCDPISEHNRLYWYRQTLGQGPEFLTYFQNEAQLEKSRLLSDRFSAERPKGSFSTLEIQRTEQGDSAMYLCASSLGTGDNEQFFGPGTRLTVL.

This clone has a handful of counts. This rearrangement joins TRBV9 to TRBJ1-2; D unresolved. The germline V gene encodes CDR1 SGDLS and CDR2 YYNGEE. V lost 0 bases and J lost 4, with 10 bases in between. The CDR3 runs 14 residues. The CDR3 sequence is CASSVVGIPYGYTF. The CDR3 bases are TGTGCCAGCAGCGTAGTTGGGATACCCTATGGCTACACCTTC.

In this sample, this clone turned up a few times. The chain combines TRBV4-1 with TRBJ2-2, with 7 bases lining up with TRBD2. With 4 bases clipped from V and 4 bases from J, the junction kept 6 bases outside the gene matches. The CDR3 is 15 amino acids. CDR1 is MGHRA, CDR2 YSYEKL, per germline. The CDR3 reads CASSPTSVRTGELFF. As DNA, the CDR3 is TGCGCCAGCAGCCCTACTAGCGTACGCACCGGGGAGCTGTTTTTT.

The V call is TRBV4-1, the J call TRBJ2-6; no firm D call. This CDR3 spans 17 amino acids. Trimming cost V 0 bases and J 0 bases, with 9 bases left between them. The germline gives CDR1 MGHRA, CDR2 YSYEKL. CDR3 in amino acids: CASSQESFLSGANVLTF. The CDR3 DNA follows: TGCGCCAGCAGCCAAGAATCGTTCCTCTCTGGGGCCAACGTCCTGACTTTC.

V gene TRBV15 combines with J gene TRBJ2-7; D unresolved. V lost 5 bases, J lost 1 base, and 18 bases lay in between. CDR3 size: 16 residues. CDR1 and CDR2 (germline): LNHNV, YYDKDF (reference sequence). The CDR3 loop reads CATSWSKAGRSYEQYF. Written as DNA, the CDR3 is TGTGCCACCAGCTGGAGTAAGGCAGGCCGTTCCTACGAGCAGTACTTC.

There are a few counts of this clone. This CDR3 is CASSQGTSGANVLTF. The CDR3 nucleotides read TGTGCCAGCAGCCAAGGGACATCTGGGGCCAACGTCCTGACTTTC. The chain is built from TRBV14 and TRBJ2-6; D may be TRBD1 (5 bases). Trimming left V 1 base short and J 1 base short, with 5 bases between. The CDR3 length is 15 residues. Germline V gene data show CDR1 as SGHDN and CDR2 as FVKESK.

This clone was observed a few times. CDR3 protein: CASSAGDRETFF. CDR3 DNA sequence: TGTGCCAGCTCTGCCGGGGACAGGGAGACTTTCTTT. This sequence joins TRBV2 and TRBJ1-1; 9 nucleotides line up with TRBD1. CDR1 is SNHLY, CDR2 FYNNEI, per germline. The CDR3 extends over 12 amino acids. V lost 8 bases, J lost 12 bases, and 10 bases stayed unmatched.

DNA of the CDR3: TGTGCCAGCAGTTACGGGGCAGTACAAACAAATGGCTACACCTTC. It is translated as CASSYGAVQTNGYTF. V is TRBV6-6 and J is TRBJ1-2; perhaps TRBD1 as D (5 bases). Germline V lookup: CDR1 MNHNY, CDR2 SVGAGI (reference sequence). V lost 2 bases to trimming and J lost 6 bases, with 16 bases between them. This CDR3 spans 15 amino acids.

This clone was counted only a few times. The chain has TRBV6-6 and TRBJ2-5; D is perhaps TRBD2 (6 bases). This CDR3 has 15 residues. Germline V gives CDR1 MNHNY, CDR2 SVGAGI (reference sequence). The V gene lost 8 bases and the J gene lost 1 base, with 17 bases spanning the gap. CDR3 protein: CASFLTGAAQETQYF. The DNA of the CDR3 is TGTGCCAGCTTTCTAACGGGAGCGGCCCAAGAGACCCAGTACTTC.

The chain couples TRBV7-9 to TRBJ2-7, with 7 bases identical to TRBD2. With 7 bases clipped from V and 3 bases from J, the junction kept 9 bases outside the gene matches. CDR3 length: 14 residues. Germline V lookup: CDR1 SEHNR, CDR2 FQNEAQ (reference sequence). CDR3 coding DNA: TGTGCCAGCACCTTTACGGGGGGAGTCTACGAGCAGTACTTC. Amino acids: CASTFTGGVYEQYF.

The chain couples TRBV27 to TRBJ2-3; TRBD2 agrees at 9 bases. Unmatched junction bases numbered 6, after V lost 6 bases and J lost 2 bases. CDR3 length: 15 amino acids. In germline, CDR1 is MNHEY, CDR2 SMNVEV (reference sequence). The DNA for the CDR3 is TGTGCCAGCAGACTAAGCGGGGGGTACACAGATACGCAGTATTTT. Protein: CASRLSGGYTDTQYF.

The table lists this clone with a few counts. The chain recombines TRBV9 with TRBJ1-6, with 11 bases matching TRBD1. Germline CDR1 reads SGDLS; CDR2 reads YYNGEE. CDR3 length: 15 residues. The junction had 7 bases not matched to a gene; V was cut back by 4 bases and J by 10 bases. This CDR3 reads CASSPEGQGDSPLHF. CDR3 nucleotides: TGTGCCAGCAGCCCCGAGGGACAGGGGGACTCACCCCTCCACTTT.

This clone has ten or more counts. The chain couples TRBV11-2 to TRBJ2-6; D is undetermined. V was shortened by 6 bases and J by 3 bases, with 6 bases between the two germline ends. The length of the CDR3 is 13 residues. From germline, CDR1 is SGHAT and CDR2 FQNNGV. CDR3 DNA sequence: TGTGCCAGCAGGGTTGGTGGGGCCAACGTCCTGACTTTC. Translation gives CASRVGGANVLTF.

The sample holds a few counts of this clone. The chain recombines TRBV11-2 with TRBJ1-6; D is ambiguous. V gave up 4 bases and J gave up 0 bases, with 10 bases separating them. The CDR3 totals 16 residues. Per germline, CDR1 SGHAT and CDR2 FQNNGV. In nucleotides, the CDR3 is TGTGCCAGCAGCTCTTCCCAGAGCTCCTATAATTCACCCCTCCACTTT. Amino acid sequence: CASSSSQSSYNSPLHF.

Comment on this clone: Other nucleotide sequences in the sample specify the same CDR3. The chain uses TRBV5-4 and TRBJ2-3; D call uncertain. Germline V CDR1 and CDR2: SGHNT, YYREEE (reference sequence). This CDR3 spans 13 amino acids. Deletions cut 2 bases from V and 3 bases from J, with 7 bases between. The CDR3 DNA follows: TGTGCCAGCAGCTTTTACAGTACAGATACGCAGTATTTT. This codes for CASSFYSTDTQYF.

This clone was seen only a few times. The sample contains more than one DNA sequence encoding this CDR3. This rearrangement joins TRBV7-9 to TRBJ1-1; D is unresolved. In germline, CDR1 is SEHNR, CDR2 FQNEAQ (reference sequence). The germline V and J ends were trimmed by 5 bases and 0 bases, with 4 bases remaining between them. The CDR3 loop spans 12 amino acids. Here the CDR3 DNA reads TGTGCCAGCAGCCTGATGAACACTGAAGCTTTCTTT. Protein: CASSLMNTEAFF.

This rearrangement joins TRBV15 to TRBJ2-1; D gene ambiguous. This CDR3 spans 14 amino acids. Germline V lookup: CDR1 LNHNV, CDR2 YYDKDF (reference sequence). The germline V and J ends were trimmed by 3 bases and 5 bases, with 11 bases remaining between them. The chain's CDR3 is CATSRAGSNNEQFF. The CDR3 coding sequence is TGTGCCACCAGCAGGGCAGGCAGCAACAATGAGCAGTTCTTC.

The V call is TRBV10-3, the J call TRBJ1-1; D may be TRBD1 (6 bases). Germline assignment: CDR1 ENHRY and CDR2 SYGVKD. The CDR3 is made up of 15 amino acids. V lost 0 bases, J lost 1 base, and 9 bases lay in between. The CDR3 loop reads CAISESDRPNTEAFF. CDR3 sequence (DNA): TGTGCCATCAGTGAGTCAGACAGGCCGAACACTGAAGCTTTCTTT.

This clone was observed a few times. V is TRBV2 and J is TRBJ2-3; D is unclear. Per germline, CDR1 SNHLY and CDR2 FYNNEI. Deletions cut 3 bases from V and 4 bases from J, with 5 bases between. The CDR3 contains 12 residues. The CDR3 DNA reads TGTGCCAGCAGTGATGTATCAGATACGCAGTATTTT. As protein: CASSDVSDTQYF.

The chain couples TRBV7-3 to TRBJ2-5; D is possibly TRBD2 (5 bases). The germline CDR1 and CDR2 sequences are SGHTA and FQGTGA. The germline V and J ends were trimmed by 4 bases and 7 bases, with 7 bases remaining between them. This CDR3 is built from 11 residues. The CDR3 sequence is CASSSGGTQYF. In nucleotides, the CDR3 is TGTGCCAGCAGCTCCGGAGGGACCCAGTACTTC. The entire variable domain, with the rest obtained from reference TRBV7-3 and TRBJ2-5, is as follows: GAGVSQTPSNKVTEKGKYVELRCDPISGHTALYWYRQSLGQGPEFLIYFQGTGAADDSGLPNDRFFAVRPEGSVSTLKIQRTERGDSAVYLCASSSGGTQYFGPGTRLLVL.